A single TCR beta chain is shown here with its context. This sample stems from a study of blood T cell repertoires in COVID-19. This CDR3 has 14 residues. Germline CDR1 MNHEY, CDR2 SVGAGI. Trimming shortened V by 6 bases and J by 1 base, and 12 bases separated the two germline ends. Generated by immunoSEQ multiplex PCR, the TCRdb table keeps only in-frame clones and is missing some. Of about 280,000 clones in the sample, 70% to 90% were seen once. The sequenced sample consisted of peripheral blood. This clonotype was sampled from a man in his late teens or twenties with active or convalescent COVID-19. V usage is TRBV6-5 and J usage is TRBJ1-2; D not resolved. The CDR3 loop reads CASSPPGVNYGYTF. The CDR3 DNA sequence: TGTGCCAGCAGCCCCCCCGGGGTTAACTATGGCTACACCTTC.